This T cell receptor (beta chain) was retrieved from a study of blood T cell repertoires in COVID-19. Looked up from germline, CDR1 is MDHEN and CDR2 is SYDVKM. This CDR3 is built from 15 residues. The J segment lost 8 bases and the V segment lost 10 bases, leaving 14 bases of the junction unmatched. Before being deemed recovered, Cohort 3 donors had two negative PCRs, clearance, or symptom resolution. The method was immunoSEQ multiplex PCR; TCRdb's version includes in-frame clones alone and lacks a portion of them. The sample yields 300,000 to 350,000 clones, roughly 87% seen once. This clonotype originated in a woman aged 25 to 39 who had recovered from COVID-19. This chain uses TRBV28 with TRBJ1-4; 9 bases match TRBD1. Source material: PBMCs or T cells enriched from blood (not recorded which). As DNA, the CDR3 is TGTGCCAACCCGATGGGGGTAGACAGGGGGGAAAAACTGTTTTTT. The encoded protein is CANPMGVDRGEKLFF. Variable domain in full (rest from reference TRBV28 and TRBJ1-4): DVKVTQSSRYLVKRTGEKVFLECVQDMDHENMFWYRQDPGLGLRLIYFSYDVKMKEKGDIPEGYSVSREKKERFSLILESASTNQTSMYLCANPMGVDRGEKLFFGSGTQLSVL.